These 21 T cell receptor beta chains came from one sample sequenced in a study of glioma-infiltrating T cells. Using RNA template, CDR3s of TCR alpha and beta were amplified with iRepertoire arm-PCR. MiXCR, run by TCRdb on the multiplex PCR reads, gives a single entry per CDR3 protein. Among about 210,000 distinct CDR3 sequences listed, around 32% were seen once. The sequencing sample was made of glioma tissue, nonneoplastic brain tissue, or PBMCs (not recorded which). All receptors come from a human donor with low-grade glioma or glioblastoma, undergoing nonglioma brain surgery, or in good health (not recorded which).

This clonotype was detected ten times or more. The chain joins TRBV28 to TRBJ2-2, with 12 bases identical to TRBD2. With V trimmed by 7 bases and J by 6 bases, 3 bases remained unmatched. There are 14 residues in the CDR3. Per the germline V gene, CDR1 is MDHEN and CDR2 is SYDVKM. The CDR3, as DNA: TGTGCCAGCACCCGACTAGCGGGAGCCGGGGAGCTGTTTTTT. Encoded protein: CASTRLAGAGELFF.

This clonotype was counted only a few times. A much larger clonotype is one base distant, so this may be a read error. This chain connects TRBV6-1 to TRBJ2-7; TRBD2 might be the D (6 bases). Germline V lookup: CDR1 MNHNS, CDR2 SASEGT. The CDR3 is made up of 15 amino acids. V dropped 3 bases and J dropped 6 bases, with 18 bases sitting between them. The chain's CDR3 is CASSEEGLWSGEQYF. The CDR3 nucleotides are TGTGCCAGCAGTGAGGAGGGGTTATGGTCTGGCGAGCAGTACTTC.

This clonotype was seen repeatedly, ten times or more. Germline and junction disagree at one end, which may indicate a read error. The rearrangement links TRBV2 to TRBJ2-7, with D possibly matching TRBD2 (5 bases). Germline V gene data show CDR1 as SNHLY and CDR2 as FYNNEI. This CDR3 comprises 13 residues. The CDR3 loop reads CAIKGLSPYEQYF. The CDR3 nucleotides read TGTGCCATCAAAGGACTGAGCCCCTACGAGCAATACTTC.

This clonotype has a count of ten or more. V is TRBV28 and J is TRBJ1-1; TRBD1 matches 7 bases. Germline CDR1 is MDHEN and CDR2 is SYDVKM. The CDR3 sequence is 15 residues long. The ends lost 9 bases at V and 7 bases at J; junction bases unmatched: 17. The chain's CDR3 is CASLGGDRASYEAFF. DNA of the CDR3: TGTGCCAGTCTTGGGGGGGACAGAGCCTCCTATGAAGCTTTCTTT.

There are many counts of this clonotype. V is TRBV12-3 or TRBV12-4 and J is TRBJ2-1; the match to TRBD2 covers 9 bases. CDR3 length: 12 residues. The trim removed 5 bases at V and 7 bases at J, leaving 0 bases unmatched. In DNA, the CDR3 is TGTGCCAGCAGTGGACTAGCGAATGAGCAGTTCTTC. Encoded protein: CASSGLANEQFF.

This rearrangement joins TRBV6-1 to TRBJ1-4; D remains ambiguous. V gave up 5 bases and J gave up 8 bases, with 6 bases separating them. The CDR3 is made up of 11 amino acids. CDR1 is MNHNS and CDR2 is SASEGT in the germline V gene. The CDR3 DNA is TGTGCCAGCAGTTCACAGGAAAAACTGTTTTTT. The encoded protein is CASSSQEKLFF.

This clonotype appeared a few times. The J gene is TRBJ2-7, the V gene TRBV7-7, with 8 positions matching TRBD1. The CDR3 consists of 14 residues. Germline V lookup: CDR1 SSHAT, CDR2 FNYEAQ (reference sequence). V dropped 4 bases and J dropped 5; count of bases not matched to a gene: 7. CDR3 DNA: TGTGCCAGCAGCTACGACAGGGGTCGAAACGAGCAGTACTTC. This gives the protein CASSYDRGRNEQYF.

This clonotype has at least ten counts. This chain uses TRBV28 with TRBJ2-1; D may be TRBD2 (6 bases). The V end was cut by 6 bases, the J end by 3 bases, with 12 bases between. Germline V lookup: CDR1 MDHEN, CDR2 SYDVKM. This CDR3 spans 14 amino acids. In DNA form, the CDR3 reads TGTGCCAGCAGAAAGGAGGGAAACTACAATGAGCAGTTCTTC. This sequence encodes CASRKEGNYNEQFF.

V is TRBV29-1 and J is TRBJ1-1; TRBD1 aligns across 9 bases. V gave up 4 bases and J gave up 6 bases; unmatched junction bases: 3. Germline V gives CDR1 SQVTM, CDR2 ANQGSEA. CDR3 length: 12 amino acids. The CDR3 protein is CSVGRQGAEAFF. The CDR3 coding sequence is TGCAGCGTTGGACGACAGGGGGCTGAAGCTTTCTTT.

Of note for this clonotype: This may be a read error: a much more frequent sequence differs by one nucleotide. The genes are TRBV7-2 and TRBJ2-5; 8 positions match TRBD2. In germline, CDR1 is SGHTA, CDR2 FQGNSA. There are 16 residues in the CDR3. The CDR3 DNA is TGTGTCAGCAGCCAAGACCGAGCGGGAGTCTCAGAGACCCAGTACTTC. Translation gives CVSSQDRAGVSETQYF.

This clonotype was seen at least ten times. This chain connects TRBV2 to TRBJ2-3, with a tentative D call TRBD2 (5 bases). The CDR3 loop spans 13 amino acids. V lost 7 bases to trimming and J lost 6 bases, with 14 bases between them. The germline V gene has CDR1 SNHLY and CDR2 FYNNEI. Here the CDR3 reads CASTTTNVDTQYF. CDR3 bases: TGTGCCAGCACCACGACTAACGTGGATACGCAGTATTTT.

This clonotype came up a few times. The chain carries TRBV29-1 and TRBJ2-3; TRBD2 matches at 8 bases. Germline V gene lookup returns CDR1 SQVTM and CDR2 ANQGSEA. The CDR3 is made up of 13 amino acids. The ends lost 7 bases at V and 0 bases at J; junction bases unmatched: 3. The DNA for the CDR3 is TGCAGCGATAGCGGGGCTAGCACAGATACGCAGTATTTT. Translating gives CSDSGASTDTQYF.

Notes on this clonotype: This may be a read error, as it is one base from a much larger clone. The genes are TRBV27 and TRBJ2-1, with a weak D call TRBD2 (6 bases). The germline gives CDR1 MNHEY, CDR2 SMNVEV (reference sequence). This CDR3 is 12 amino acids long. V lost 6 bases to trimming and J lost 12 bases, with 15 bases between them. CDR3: CASSPTSFGQFF. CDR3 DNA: TGTGCCAGCAGCCCGACTAGTTTTGGGCAGTTCTTC.

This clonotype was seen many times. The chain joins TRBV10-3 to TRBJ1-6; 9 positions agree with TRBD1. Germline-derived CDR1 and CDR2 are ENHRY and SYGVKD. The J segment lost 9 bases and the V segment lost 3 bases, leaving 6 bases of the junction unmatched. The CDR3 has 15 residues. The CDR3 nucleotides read TGTGCCATCAGTGACCGGACAGGGGACAGTTCACCCCTCCACTTT. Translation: CAISDRTGDSSPLHF.

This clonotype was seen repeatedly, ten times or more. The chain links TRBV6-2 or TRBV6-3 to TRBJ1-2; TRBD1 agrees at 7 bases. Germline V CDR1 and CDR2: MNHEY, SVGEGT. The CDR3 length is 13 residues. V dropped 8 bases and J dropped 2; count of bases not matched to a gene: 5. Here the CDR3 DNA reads TGTGCCAGCGGGACAGCAGCCAACTATGGCTACACCTTC. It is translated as CASGTAANYGYTF.

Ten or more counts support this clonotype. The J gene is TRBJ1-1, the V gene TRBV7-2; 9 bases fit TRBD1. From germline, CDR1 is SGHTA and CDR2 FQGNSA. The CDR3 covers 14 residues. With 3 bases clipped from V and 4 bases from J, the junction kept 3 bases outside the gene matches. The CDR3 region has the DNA TGTGCCAGCAGCTTTGGACAGGGGTTCACTGAAGCTTTCTTT. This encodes CASSFGQGFTEAFF. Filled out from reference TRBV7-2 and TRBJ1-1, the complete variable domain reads GAGVSQSPSNKVTEKGKDVELRCDPISGHTALYWYRQSLGQGLEFLIYFQGNSAPDKSGLPSDRFSAERTGGSVSTLTIQRTQQEDSAVYLCASSFGQGFTEAFFGQGTRLTVV.

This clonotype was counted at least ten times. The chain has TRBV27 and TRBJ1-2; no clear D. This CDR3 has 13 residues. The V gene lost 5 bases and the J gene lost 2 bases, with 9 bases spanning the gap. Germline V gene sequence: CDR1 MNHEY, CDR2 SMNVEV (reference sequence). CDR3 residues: CASSDPGNYGYTF. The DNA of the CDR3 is TGTGCCAGCAGTGATCCAGGAAACTATGGCTACACCTTC.

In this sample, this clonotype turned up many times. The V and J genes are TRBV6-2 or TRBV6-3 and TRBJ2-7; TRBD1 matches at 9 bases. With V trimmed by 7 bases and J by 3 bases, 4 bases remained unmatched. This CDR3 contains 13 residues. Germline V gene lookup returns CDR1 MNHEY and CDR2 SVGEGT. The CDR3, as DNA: TGTGCCAGCACCGGGACAGGGAACTACGAGCAGTACTTC. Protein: CASTGTGNYEQYF.

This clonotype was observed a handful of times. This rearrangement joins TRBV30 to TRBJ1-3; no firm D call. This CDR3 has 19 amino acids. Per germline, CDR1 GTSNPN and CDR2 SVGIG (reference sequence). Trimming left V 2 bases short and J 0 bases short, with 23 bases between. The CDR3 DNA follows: TGTGCCTGGAGTATACAAGGTTTTGCGGGAGTCGTCTCTGGAAACACCATATATTTT. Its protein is CAWSIQGFAGVVSGNTIYF.

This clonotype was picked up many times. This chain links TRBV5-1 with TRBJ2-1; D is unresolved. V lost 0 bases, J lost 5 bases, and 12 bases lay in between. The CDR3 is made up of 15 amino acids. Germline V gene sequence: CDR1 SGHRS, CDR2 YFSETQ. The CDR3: CASSLGVAPHNEQFF. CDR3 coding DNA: TGCGCCAGCAGCTTGGGAGTAGCCCCTCACAATGAGCAGTTCTTC.

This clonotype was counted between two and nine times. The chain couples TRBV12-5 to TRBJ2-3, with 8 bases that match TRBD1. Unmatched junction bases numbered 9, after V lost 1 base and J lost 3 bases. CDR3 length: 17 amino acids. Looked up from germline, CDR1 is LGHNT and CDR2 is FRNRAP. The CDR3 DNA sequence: TGTGCTAGTGGTTTGGCAAGAGGACAGGGATGGACAGATACGCAGTATTTT. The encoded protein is CASGLARGQGWTDTQYF.